This T cell receptor beta chain was sequenced in a study of molecular identifiers for immune sequencing clone quantification. Study-level findings and limits: Highly expanded clone sizes could be underestimated through barcode sharing by identical TCR molecules.

This clonotype appeared a few times. The antigen remains unidentified. Every naive CD8 library was made from between about 20,000 and 1,100,000 sorted cells with 10%, 30% or 50% RNA. Preparation of the bulk TCR libraries relied on previously described methods and listed TCR primers. TCRdb passed the PCR reads through MiXCR, listing each CDR3 protein once. Here the sample spans about 640,000 distinct CDR3 sequences, roughly 21% being singletons. Germline CDR1 is SEHNR and CDR2 is FQNEAQ (reference sequence). The CDR3 sequence is 16 residues long. Trimming took 2 bases from V and 0 from J, leaving 11 bases between them.

V is TRBV7-9 and J is TRBJ2-1; D unclear. The sample taken for sequencing was naive CD8+ T cells from blood, with Jurkat cell RNA spiked in. Subset: FACS-sorted CD8+CD4-CCR7+CD45RA+ naive T cells. The receptor was derived from a human donor in good health. Some libraries in this study had Jurkat cell RNA spiked in. DNA for the CDR3: TGTGCCAGCAGCTTATCCCTCACCATCTCCTACAATGAGCAGTTCTTC. Translating it yields CASSLSLTISYNEQFF. The full variable domain, with the rest looked up from reference TRBV7-9 and TRBJ2-1, is DTGVSQNPRHKITKRGQNVTFRCDPISEHNRLYWYRQTLGQGPEFLTYFQNEAQLEKSRLLSDRFSAERPKGSFSTLEIQRTEQGDSAMYLCASSLSLTISYNEQFFGPGTRLTVL.